One sample yielded the 9 T cell receptor beta chains listed below, sequenced in a study of T cells after posttransplantation cyclophosphamide. Generated by immunoSEQ multiplex PCR, the TCRdb table keeps only in-frame clones and is missing some. Of approximately 52,000 clones in the sample, approximately 86% were seen once. Material for sequencing was PBMCs. The source of these receptors is a man aged 25-45 years with a blood cancer, CMV-positive, and with a related stem cell donor.

The chain combines TRBV6-6 with TRBJ2-5; TRBD1 agrees at 8 bases. The CDR3 covers 13 residues. The V gene's germline CDR1 is MNHNY and CDR2 SVGAGI (reference sequence). The trim removed 7 bases at V and 5 bases at J, leaving 6 bases unmatched. The CDR3: CASTQGAAETQYF. DNA of the CDR3: TGTGCCAGCACCCAGGGGGCGGCGGAGACCCAGTACTTC.

A few counts support this clone. The chain is built from TRBV5-5 and TRBJ1-1, with D possibly being TRBD1 (5 bases). Germline CDR1 is SGHKS and CDR2 is YYEKEE (reference sequence). V dropped 1 base and J dropped 3 bases, with 13 bases sitting between them. The CDR3 consists of 15 residues. The CDR3 loop is CASSLIRWGDTEAFF. The DNA for the CDR3 is TGTGCCAGCAGCTTGATTAGGTGGGGGGACACTGAAGCTTTCTTT.

CDR3 bases: TGCGCCAGCAGCCAACGGGGACTTATCGACACAGATACGCAGTATTTT. Translated, it gives CASSQRGLIDTDTQYF. The gene calls are TRBV4-1 and TRBJ2-3, with D tentatively TRBD2 (6 bases). Looked up from germline, CDR1 is MGHRA and CDR2 is YSYEKL. CDR3 size: 16 residues. V was trimmed by 2 bases and J by 2 bases, leaving 14 bases between them.

The chain recombines TRBV7-2 with TRBJ2-7; tentative D call: TRBD1 (6 bases). The CDR3 runs 16 residues. V shed 1 base and J shed 4 bases, with 17 bases lying between them. Per germline, CDR1 SGHTA and CDR2 FQGNSA. CDR3 in DNA: TGTGCCAGCAGCTTAGTTGGGGGCTCGATGTCTTACGAGCAGTACTTC. It specifies CASSLVGGSMSYEQYF.

This clone was recorded only once. The gene calls are TRBV12-5 and TRBJ2-1, with D unclear. The V end was cut by 0 bases, the J end by 8 bases, with 8 bases between. CDR3 size: 13 residues. The germline gives CDR1 LGHNT, CDR2 FRNRAP. Here the CDR3 DNA reads TGTGCTAGTGGTTTGGTACTGTACGATGAGCAGTTCTTC. Protein sequence: CASGLVLYDEQFF.

The V and J genes are TRBV9 and TRBJ2-3, with 10 bases matching TRBD2. Germline V gives CDR1 SGDLS, CDR2 YYNGEE. CDR3 length: 15 residues. V gave up 5 bases and J gave up 2 bases; unmatched junction bases: 5. The CDR3 DNA reads as TGTGCCAGCAGATACGGACTAGCGGACACAGATACGCAGTATTTT. Translating it yields CASRYGLADTDTQYF. The full variable domain, rest sourced from reference TRBV9 and TRBJ2-3, is DSGVTQTPKHLITATGQRVTLRCSPRSGDLSVYWYQQSLDQGLQFLIQYYNGEERAKGNILERFSAQQFPDLHSELNLSSLELGDSALYFCASRYGLADTDTQYFGPGTRLTVL.

In DNA, the CDR3 is TGTGCCAGCAGCCAAGGACTAGCGGGAGGTTACACAGATACGCAGTATTTT. Translating gives CASSQGLAGGYTDTQYF. The rearrangement uses TRBV9 and TRBJ2-3; 14 bases match TRBD2. V lost 4 bases, J lost 2 bases, and 6 bases stayed unmatched. Per the germline V gene, CDR1 is SGDLS and CDR2 is YYNGEE. This CDR3 comprises 17 residues.

The CDR3 region has the DNA TGCGCCAGCAGCTTGGGACAGGGGGCTGGCACAGATACGCAGTATTTT. Translation: CASSLGQGAGTDTQYF. This chain uses TRBV5-1 with TRBJ2-3, with 10 bases lining up with TRBD1. J lost 1 base, V lost 0 bases, and 2 bases had no gene match. This CDR3 has 16 residues. Germline V gives CDR1 SGHRS, CDR2 YFSETQ.

V usage is TRBV7-2 and J usage is TRBJ2-7; 14 positions agree with TRBD2. The trim removed 6 bases at V and 3 bases at J, leaving 13 bases unmatched. CDR3 length: 18 amino acids. Germline CDR1 reads SGHTA; CDR2 reads FQGNSA. This chain's CDR3 is CASRPKLGTSGRLYEQYF. The CDR3 DNA follows: TGTGCCAGCAGACCAAAATTGGGGACTAGCGGGAGACTCTACGAGCAGTACTTC.